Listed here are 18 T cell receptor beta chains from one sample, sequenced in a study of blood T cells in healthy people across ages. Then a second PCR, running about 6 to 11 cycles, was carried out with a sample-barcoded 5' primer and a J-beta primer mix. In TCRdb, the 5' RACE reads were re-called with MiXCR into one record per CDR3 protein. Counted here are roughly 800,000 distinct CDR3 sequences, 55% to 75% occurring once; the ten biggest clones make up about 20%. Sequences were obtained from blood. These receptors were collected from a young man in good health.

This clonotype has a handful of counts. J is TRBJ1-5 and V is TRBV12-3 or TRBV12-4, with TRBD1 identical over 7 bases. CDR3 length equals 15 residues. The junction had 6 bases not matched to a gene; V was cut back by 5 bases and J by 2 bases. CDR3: CASSPPGTGNQPQHF. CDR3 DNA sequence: TGTGCCAGCAGTCCCCCCGGGACAGGCAATCAGCCCCAGCATTTT.

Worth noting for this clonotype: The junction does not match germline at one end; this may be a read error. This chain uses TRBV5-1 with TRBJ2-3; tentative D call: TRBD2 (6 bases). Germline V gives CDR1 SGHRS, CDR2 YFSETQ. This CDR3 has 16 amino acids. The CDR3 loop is CASSLDGGPSTDTRYF. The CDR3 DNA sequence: TGCGCCAGCAGCTTGGATGGAGGGCCGAGCACAGATACGCGGTATTTT.

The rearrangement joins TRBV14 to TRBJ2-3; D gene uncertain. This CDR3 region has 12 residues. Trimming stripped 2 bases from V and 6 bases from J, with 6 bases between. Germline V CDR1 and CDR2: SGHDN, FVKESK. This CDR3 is CASSQSWDTQYF. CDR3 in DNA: TGTGCCAGCAGCCAAAGTTGGGATACGCAGTATTTT.

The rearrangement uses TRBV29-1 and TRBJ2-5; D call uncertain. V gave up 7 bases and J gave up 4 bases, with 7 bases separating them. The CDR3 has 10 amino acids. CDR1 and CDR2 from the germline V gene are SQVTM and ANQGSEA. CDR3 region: CSAEVETQYF. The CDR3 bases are TGCAGCGCCGAGGTAGAGACCCAGTACTTC.

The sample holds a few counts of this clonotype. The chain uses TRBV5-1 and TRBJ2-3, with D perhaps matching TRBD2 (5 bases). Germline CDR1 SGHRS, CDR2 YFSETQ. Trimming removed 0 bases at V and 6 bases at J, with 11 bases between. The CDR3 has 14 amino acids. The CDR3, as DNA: TGCGCCAGCAGCTTGGGAGGGTGGAAGGATACGCAGTATTTT. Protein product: CASSLGGWKDTQYF.

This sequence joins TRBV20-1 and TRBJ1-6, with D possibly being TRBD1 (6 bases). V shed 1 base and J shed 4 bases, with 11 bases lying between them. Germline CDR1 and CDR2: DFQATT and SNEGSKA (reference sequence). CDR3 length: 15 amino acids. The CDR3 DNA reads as TGCAGTGCTAGAGCTCAGGGACAATATAATTCACCCCTCCACTTT. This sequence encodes CSARAQGQYNSPLHF.

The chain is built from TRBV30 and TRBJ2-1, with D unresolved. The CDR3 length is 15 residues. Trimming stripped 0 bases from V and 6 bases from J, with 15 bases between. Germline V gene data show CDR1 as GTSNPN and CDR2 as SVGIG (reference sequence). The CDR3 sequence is CAWSVGWATRNEQFF. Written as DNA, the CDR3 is TGTGCCTGGAGTGTGGGGTGGGCGACGCGCAATGAGCAGTTCTTC.

CDR3 sequence reads: CASSARFVGYVRYEQYF. CDR3 in DNA: TGTGCCAGCAGCGCCCGATTTGTGGGATACGTTCGATACGAGCAGTACTTC. The chain links TRBV9 to TRBJ2-7; unclear D gene. The germline CDR1 and CDR2 sequences are SGDLS and YYNGEE. With 3 bases removed from V and 4 bases from J, the gap between germline ends came to 23 bases. The CDR3 sequence is 17 residues long.

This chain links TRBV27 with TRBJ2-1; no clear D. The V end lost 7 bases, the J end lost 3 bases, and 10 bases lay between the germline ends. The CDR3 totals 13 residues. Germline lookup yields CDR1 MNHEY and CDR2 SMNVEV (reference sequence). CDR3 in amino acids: CASTLTGYNEQFF. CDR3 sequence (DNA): TGTGCCAGCACCCTAACGGGCTACAATGAGCAGTTCTTC.

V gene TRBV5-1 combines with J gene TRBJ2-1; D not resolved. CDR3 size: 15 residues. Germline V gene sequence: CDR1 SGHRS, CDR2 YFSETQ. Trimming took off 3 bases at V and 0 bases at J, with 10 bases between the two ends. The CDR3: CASSSYTGSYNEQFF. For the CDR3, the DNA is TGCGCCAGCAGCTCCTACACCGGCTCCTACAATGAGCAGTTCTTC.

In nucleotides, the CDR3 is TGCAGTGCTAGAGATCACAGGACAGCAGACTTCACTGAAGCTTTCTTT. This encodes CSARDHRTADFTEAFF. The chain joins TRBV20-1 to TRBJ1-1; D perhaps matches TRBD1 (6 bases). The V end lost 0 bases, the J end lost 4 bases, and 18 bases lay between the germline ends. This CDR3 spans 16 amino acids. Germline assignment: CDR1 DFQATT and CDR2 SNEGSKA (reference sequence).

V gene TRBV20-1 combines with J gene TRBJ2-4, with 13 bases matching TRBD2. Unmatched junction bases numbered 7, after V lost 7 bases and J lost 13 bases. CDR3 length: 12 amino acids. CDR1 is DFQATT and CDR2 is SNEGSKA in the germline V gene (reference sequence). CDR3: CSGGLAGEKQYF. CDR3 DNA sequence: TGCAGTGGTGGACTAGCGGGAGAGAAGCAGTACTTC.

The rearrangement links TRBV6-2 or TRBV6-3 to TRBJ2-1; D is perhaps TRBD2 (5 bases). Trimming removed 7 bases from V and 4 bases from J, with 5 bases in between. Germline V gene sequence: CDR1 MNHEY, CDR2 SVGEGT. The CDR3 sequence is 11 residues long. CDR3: CASKRYNEQFF. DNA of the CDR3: TGTGCCAGCAAGCGGTACAATGAGCAGTTCTTC.

This chain's CDR3 is CSAREAQTGWSSYNSPLHF. The DNA of the CDR3 is TGCAGTGCTAGAGAAGCCCAGACAGGGTGGAGCTCCTATAATTCACCCCTCCACTTT. The chain employs TRBV20-1 and TRBJ1-6; 7 bases fit TRBD1. With V trimmed by 0 bases and J by 0 bases, 11 bases remained unmatched. Germline V CDR1 and CDR2: DFQATT, SNEGSKA (reference sequence). The CDR3 is made up of 19 amino acids.

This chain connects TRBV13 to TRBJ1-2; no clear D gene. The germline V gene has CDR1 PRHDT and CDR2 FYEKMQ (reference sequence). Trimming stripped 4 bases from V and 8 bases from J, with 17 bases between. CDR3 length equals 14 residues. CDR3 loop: CASSSRRALEGYTF. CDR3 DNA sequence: TGTGCCAGCAGCTCTAGACGGGCTCTCGAGGGCTACACCTTC.

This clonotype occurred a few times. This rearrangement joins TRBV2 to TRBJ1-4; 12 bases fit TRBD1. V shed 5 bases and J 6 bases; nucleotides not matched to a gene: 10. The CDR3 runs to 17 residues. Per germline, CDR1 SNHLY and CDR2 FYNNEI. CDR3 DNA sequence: TGTGCCAGCAGTACCGTCCCGGGACAGGGGGCGGATGAAAAACTGTTTTTT. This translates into CASSTVPGQGADEKLFF.

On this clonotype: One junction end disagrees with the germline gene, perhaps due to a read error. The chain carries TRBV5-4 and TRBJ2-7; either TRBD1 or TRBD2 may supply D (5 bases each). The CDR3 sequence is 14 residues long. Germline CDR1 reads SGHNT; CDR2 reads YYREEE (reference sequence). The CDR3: CAGSLAPGSNEQYF. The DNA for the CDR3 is TGTGCCGGCAGCTTGGCCCCAGGGAGTAACGAGCAGTACTTC.

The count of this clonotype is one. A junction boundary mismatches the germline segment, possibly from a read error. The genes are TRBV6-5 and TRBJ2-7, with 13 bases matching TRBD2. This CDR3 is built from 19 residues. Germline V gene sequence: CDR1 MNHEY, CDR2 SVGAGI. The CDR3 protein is CASSYTEQIGTSGTYEQYF. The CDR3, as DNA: TGTGCCAGCAGTTACACCGAACAAATAGGGACTAGCGGGACCTATGAGCAGTACTTC.